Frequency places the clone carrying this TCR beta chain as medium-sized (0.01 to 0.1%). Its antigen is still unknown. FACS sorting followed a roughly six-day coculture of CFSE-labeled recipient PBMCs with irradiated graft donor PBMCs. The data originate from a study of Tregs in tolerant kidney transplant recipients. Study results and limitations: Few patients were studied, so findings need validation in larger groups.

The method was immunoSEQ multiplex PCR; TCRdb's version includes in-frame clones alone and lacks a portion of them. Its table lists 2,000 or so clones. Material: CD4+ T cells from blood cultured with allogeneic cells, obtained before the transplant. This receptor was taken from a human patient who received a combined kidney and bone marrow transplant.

The DNA read from the CDR3 is TGTGCCAGCAGTGTATGGCAGGCTCAAGAGACC. It encodes CASSVWQAQET. The whole CDR3 sequence reads CASSVWQAQETQYF. The V and J genes are TRBV6-1 and TRBJ2-5; the D is unclear. The read ends 3 residues before the CDR3 terminus; that terminus is restored from the germline J gene. V was clipped by 4 bases and J by 2 bases, with 11 bases between them. The CDR3 has 14 residues. The germline CDR1 and CDR2 sequences are MNHNS and SASEGT.